The next 12 T cell receptor beta chains were all read from a single sample in a study of response to subunit inactivated influenza vaccine. TCRdb redid the calling of the RT-PCR reads with MiXCR, one entry per CDR3 protein. The sample includes hundreds of thousands of distinct CDR3 sequences, 10% to 15% seen only once; the top ten take around 13%. The source material was PBMCs from blood, sampled roughly 6 weeks after vaccination. All receptors come from a man aged 50 or older who received an inactivated influenza vaccine.

There are a few counts of this clonotype. The V and J genes are TRBV12-3 or TRBV12-4 and TRBJ2-3, with D tentatively TRBD1 (6 bases). The CDR3 is 15 residues long. V lost 7 bases and J 3 bases, leaving 17 bases between the germline ends. CDR3 amino acids: CASTGVDRNTDTQYF. The DNA of the CDR3 is TGTGCCAGCACCGGGGTCGACAGGAATACAGATACGCAGTATTTT.

This chain connects TRBV7-2 to TRBJ2-7; D may be TRBD2 (6 bases). Germline values: CDR1 SGHTA, CDR2 FQGNSA. This CDR3 is 15 amino acids long. V was trimmed by 5 bases and J by 2 bases, leaving 16 bases between them. The CDR3, as DNA: TGTGCCAGCAGCCATTCGGAGCGCGGGACCTACGAGCAGTACTTC. It yields the protein CASSHSERGTYEQYF.

This clonotype was detected a few times. V gene TRBV6-2 or TRBV6-3 combines with J gene TRBJ2-3; the match to TRBD1 covers 10 bases. CDR3 length: 16 residues. V shed 0 bases and J 6 bases; nucleotides not matched to a gene: 6. Germline V gene sequence: CDR1 MNHEY, CDR2 SVGEGT. This chain's CDR3 is CASSYSLGTGVDTQYF. In DNA form, the CDR3 reads TGTGCCAGCAGTTACTCCCTCGGGACAGGGGTGGATACGCAGTATTTT.

J is TRBJ2-5 and V is TRBV7-2, with D unresolved. The CDR3 sequence is 15 residues long. The germline V gene has CDR1 SGHTA and CDR2 FQGNSA. V gave up 2 bases and J gave up 9 bases, with 19 bases separating them. The DNA for the CDR3 is TGTGCCAGCAGCTTAACGAGGACGGCCCCAGTGGCCCAGTACTTC. This gives the protein CASSLTRTAPVAQYF. Full variable domain (remainder filled in from reference TRBV7-2 and TRBJ2-5): GAGVSQSPSNKVTEKGKDVELRCDPISGHTALYWYRQSLGQGLEFLIYFQGNSAPDKSGLPSDRFSAERTGGSVSTLTIQRTQQEDSAVYLCASSLTRTAPVAQYFGPGTRLLVL.

J is TRBJ2-1 and V is TRBV20-1; TRBD1 is a possible D gene (5 bases). The V end lost 0 bases, the J end lost 9 bases, and 12 bases lay between the germline ends. The CDR3 covers 13 residues. From germline, CDR1 is DFQATT and CDR2 SNEGSKA (reference sequence). CDR3 DNA sequence: TGCAGTGCTAGAGATGCAGGGCAGAGTGAGCAGTTCTTC. This codes for CSARDAGQSEQFF.

The sample holds a few counts of this clonotype. The V call is TRBV12-3 or TRBV12-4, the J call TRBJ2-1; D perhaps matches TRBD2 (5 bases). V was cut by 5 bases and J by 2 bases, with 13 bases left in between. The CDR3 runs to 15 residues. The CDR3 region is CASSDGSYTYNEQFF. CDR3 coding DNA: TGTGCCAGCAGTGATGGGAGTTACACCTACAATGAGCAGTTCTTC.

The chain joins TRBV7-9 to TRBJ2-7; TRBD2 might be the D (5 bases). Germline V CDR1 and CDR2: SEHNR, FQNEAQ (reference sequence). Deletions cut 3 bases from V and 1 base from J, with 10 bases between. This CDR3 region has 14 residues. The CDR3 coding sequence is TGTGCCAGCAGCTTTCCCGGGAAATCCTACGAGCAGTACTTC. It is translated as CASSFPGKSYEQYF.

The J gene is TRBJ1-5, the V gene TRBV6-2 or TRBV6-3; TRBD1 might be the D (5 bases). CDR1 is MNHEY and CDR2 is SVGEGT in the germline V gene. Trimming left V 6 bases short and J 3 bases short, with 12 bases between. CDR3 length: 14 residues. The CDR3 nucleotides read TGTGCCAGCAGATTAGACAGTAACAATCAGCCCCAGCATTTT. This gives the protein CASRLDSNNQPQHF.

The chain is built from TRBV10-3 and TRBJ2-2, with D possibly matching TRBD1 (5 bases). The CDR3 runs 12 residues. Germline CDR1 ENHRY, CDR2 SYGVKD. The V and J ends lost 7 bases and 3 bases respectively, with 6 bases between them. This CDR3 is CAITRDTGELFF. DNA for the CDR3: TGTGCCATCACCAGGGACACCGGGGAGCTGTTTTTT.

The sample holds a few counts of this clonotype. The chain employs TRBV12-3 or TRBV12-4 and TRBJ2-7, with 9 bases identical to TRBD1. The J segment lost 1 base and the V segment lost 7 bases, leaving 5 bases of the junction unmatched. The CDR3 covers 14 residues. The CDR3, as DNA: TGTGCCAGCAATCAACAGGGGGCGTCCTACGAGCAGTACTTC. Amino acids: CASNQQGASYEQYF.

This clonotype was seen repeatedly, ten times or more. V and J are TRBV4-1 and TRBJ2-1; 11 nucleotides match TRBD2. V was pared by 1 base and J by 0 bases, with 2 bases of the junction left unmatched. Germline loops: CDR1 MGHRA, CDR2 YSYEKL. The CDR3 totals 17 residues. The CDR3 protein is CASSQGLAGGSYNEQFF. CDR3 coding DNA: TGCGCCAGCAGCCAAGGTCTAGCGGGGGGCTCCTACAATGAGCAGTTCTTC.

The sample holds a few counts of this clonotype. This chain uses TRBV3-1 with TRBJ2-5; 8 bases align to TRBD1. The CDR3 is 17 residues long. The ends lost 3 bases at V and 5 bases at J; junction bases unmatched: 14. Germline loops: CDR1 LGHDT, CDR2 YNNKEL (reference sequence). The CDR3: CASSQSTRGLSGETQYF. In nucleotides, the CDR3 is TGTGCCAGCAGCCAGAGTACCAGGGGGCTATCTGGGGAGACCCAGTACTTC.